The 5 T cell receptor beta chains given below trace back to one sample, sequenced in a study of regulatory T cells in long-lasting Graves disease. Both iRepertoire HTBI primers and Arm-PCR of CDR3 regions were used to build the TCR beta libraries. From the multiplex PCR reads, TCRdb called clonotypes with MiXCR, one entry per CDR3 protein. The data contain about 660,000 distinct CDR3 sequences, about 30% of them singletons. Time point meaning: persistent/refractory GD, antithyroid drugs over 5 years with positive TRAb. PBMC-derived RNA was used for the TCR library. The sequenced sample was peripheral blood mononuclear cells (PBMCs), obtained when the disease was refractory, from a patient treated with antithyroid drugs. The receptor set was obtained from a female donor with Graves disease.

This clonotype was observed at least ten times. The chain uses TRBV28 and TRBJ1-1, with D hard to call. Trimming removed 2 bases at V and 6 bases at J, with 13 bases between. Germline V gives CDR1 MDHEN, CDR2 SYDVKM. This CDR3 is 14 amino acids long. The CDR3 is CASSLVSTAPEAFF. Written as DNA, the CDR3 is TGTGCCAGCAGTTTAGTTTCTACCGCCCCTGAAGCTTTCTTT.

A few counts support this clonotype. The V and J genes are TRBV12-3 or TRBV12-4 and TRBJ1-5; possible D gene TRBD1, 5 bases. Trimming took 4 bases from V and 7 from J, leaving 20 bases between them. The CDR3 sequence is 16 residues long. CDR3 sequence reads: CASSSSGQSVRQPQHF. The DNA of the CDR3 is TGTGCCAGCAGTTCCAGCGGACAATCGGTCCGGCAGCCCCAGCATTTT.

This clonotype was seen many times. V usage is TRBV2 and J usage is TRBJ2-4; 7 bases align to TRBD1. The length of the CDR3 is 14 residues. The germline V gene has CDR1 SNHLY and CDR2 FYNNEI. Trimming took 4 bases from V and 5 from J; bases not matched to a gene: 5. The CDR3, as DNA: TGTGCCAGCAGTGGAGACAGGGCAGAAAACATTCAGTACTTC. Its translation is CASSGDRAENIQYF.

This clonotype was seen more than once but under ten times. The rearrangement links TRBV6-1 to TRBJ1-5; D uncertain. CDR1 MNHNS and CDR2 SASEGT come from the germline V gene. The V gene lost 8 bases and the J gene lost 4 bases, with 6 bases spanning the gap. The CDR3 length is 11 residues. The CDR3 region is CASGVNQPQHF. The CDR3 coding sequence is TGTGCCAGCGGGGTAAATCAGCCCCAGCATTTT.

The sample holds a few counts of this clonotype. This sequence may be a read error, since a much larger clone differs from it by one base. The chain joins TRBV7-9 to TRBJ2-7; D gene ambiguous. The V end was cut by 4 bases, the J end by 5 bases, with 6 bases between. The CDR3 extends over 11 amino acids. The germline V gene has CDR1 SEHNR and CDR2 FQNEAQ (reference sequence). CDR3 bases: TGTGCCAGCAGCTCCCTCCACGAGCAGTACTTC. Translated: CASSSLHEQYF.